This T cell receptor (beta chain) was profiled in a study of cytomegalovirus exposure and HLA in healthy donors. As to this clone: Its antigen remains unidentified.

PCR amplification relied on 60 Vbeta primers (plus 13 Jbeta primers). Profiling relied on immunoSEQ multiplex PCR, and the TCRdb table lists in-frame clones only, not all of them. The sample holds 80,000 to 95,000 clones. Findings of the study overall: In vitro work confirmed that a few CMV-associated chains recognize CMV antigens. Donors belonging to an Asian-associated ancestry cluster reportedly showed fewer N-insertions in productive TCRs than the roughly 700-donor mean, according to what a later analysis found. An analysis that was carried out later associated approximately 17,000 TCR beta sequences with HLA alleles at 0.05 false discovery rate. Cytomegalovirus association was assigned to more than 150 TCR beta chains.

The germline V gene encodes CDR1 SEHNR and CDR2 FQNEAQ (reference sequence). There are 18 residues in the CDR3. Losses at the gene ends were 5 bases for V and 5 bases for J; bases not matched to a gene: 14. This chain joins TRBV7-9 and TRBJ2-5, with 13 bases aligning to TRBD2. This clonotype was obtained from a man aged 45-60 years in good health and CMV-seropositive. The sequenced material came from PBMCs. In DNA, the CDR3 is TGTGCCAGCAGCCCCTCCCCGGGACTAGCGGGAACTGGGGAGACCCAGTACTTC. Protein product: CASSPSPGLAGTGETQYF.